The clone carrying this T cell receptor beta chain was counted between two and nine times. Its cognate antigen is unknown. The DNA is omitted, as the CDR3 cannot be located on it reliably, and the CDR3 follows TCRdb's listing. The primer mix had 60 Vbeta and 13 Jbeta primers. Profiled with immunoSEQ multiplex PCR; TCRdb holds only in-frame clones, not every one. The sample includes about 180,000 clones, about 82% of them seen just once. The CDR3 numbers 16 amino acids, ends counted. This sample is part of a study of cytomegalovirus exposure and HLA in healthy donors. Study summary: An early data release held 70 million to 90 million unique TCRs from HLA-typed donors. Study findings and constraints: Later analysis identified some 16,000 TCR beta sequences associated with HLA alleles, using a false discovery rate threshold of 0.05.

The rearrangement links TRBV21-1 to TRBJ2-3; the D call TRBD1 from the table was never checked on the DNA. TRBV21-1 is assigned pseudogene status. The sequencing sample was made of PBMCs. The clonotype was recovered from a woman under 40 in good health and CMV-seronegative. The CDR3 reads CASRFGQGARDGTQYF.